This T cell receptor beta chain was captured in a study of CD8 T cells in Susac syndrome. After extraction with the RNeasy kit, about 0.5 to 1 ug of the RNA was reverse transcribed using random hexamers. TCRdb re-called the immunoSEQ multiplex PCR reads through MiXCR, storing one row per CDR3 protein. The sample includes 150,000 to 200,000 distinct CDR3 sequences, around 94% of them seen just once. The sequence was obtained from a human donor in good health. The sample comprised CD4+ T cells from PBMCs.

Written as DNA, the CDR3 is TGTGCCAGCTCACGAGAACTGGTACGGGACACTTCGCAAGAGACCCAGTACTTC. Translating gives CASSRELVRDTSQETQYF. This chain links TRBV18 with TRBJ2-5; D may be TRBD1 (6 bases). Trimming removed 4 bases at V and 2 bases at J, with 23 bases between. The germline CDR1 and CDR2 sequences are KGHSH and LQKENI. This CDR3 is built from 18 residues.